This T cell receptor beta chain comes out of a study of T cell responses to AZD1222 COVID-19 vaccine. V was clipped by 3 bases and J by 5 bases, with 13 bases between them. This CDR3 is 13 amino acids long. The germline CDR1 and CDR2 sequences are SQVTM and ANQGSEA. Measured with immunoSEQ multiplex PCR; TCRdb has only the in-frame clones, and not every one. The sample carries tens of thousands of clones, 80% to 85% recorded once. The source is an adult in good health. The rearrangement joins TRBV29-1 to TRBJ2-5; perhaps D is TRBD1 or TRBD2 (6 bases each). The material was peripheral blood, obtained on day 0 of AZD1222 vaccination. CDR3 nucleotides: TGCAGCGTTGAGTCCCAGGGGAGGGAGACCCAGTACTTC. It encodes CSVESQGRETQYF.